These T cell receptor beta chains were read from a single sample in a study of CD8+ T cells in alopecia areata. Sequenced by immunoSEQ multiplex PCR; TCRdb stores in-frame clones only, minus some. The sample carries about 56,000 clones, around 96% recorded once. The sample in question was CD8+ T cells sorted from blood, obtained at week 0. All receptors come from a human donor with alopecia areata. CDR3s include the opening cysteine and the closing phenylalanine or tryptophan. The D gene is left open where the match is weak. Clone size is not always given. Where it is, it says once, few, many or a class for expanded clones.

NA	NA	TRBJ2-3	14	TRBV7-9	CASSWLDPPDTQYF	TGTGCCAGCAGCTGGCTGGATCCACCGGACACGCAGTATTTT
NA	NA	TRBJ2-1	14	TRBV30	CAWNSGGAYNEQFF	TGTGCCTGGAATTCCGGGGGCGCCTACAATGAGCAGTTCTTC
NA	NA	TRBJ2-7	15	TRBV7-2	CASSPLGGFTYEQYF	TGTGCCAGCAGCCCCTTGGGGGGATTTACCTACGAGCAGTACTTC
NA	NA	TRBJ2-7	12	TRBV27	CASSYPQGEQYF	TGTGCCAGCAGTTACCCCCAGGGCGAGCAGTACTTC
NA	NA	TRBJ2-3	16	TRBV7-8	CASSPLTSTPTDTQYF	TGTGCCAGCAGCCCGTTGACTAGTACCCCTACAGATACGCAGTATTTT
NA	TRBD1	TRBJ2-2	13	TRBV30	CAWGRQGHGELFF	TGTGCCTGGGGACGACAGGGGCACGGGGAGCTGTTTTTT
NA	TRBD1	TRBJ2-2	14	TRBV10-3	CAINRGDNTGELFF	TGTGCCATAAACAGGGGCGATAACACCGGGGAGCTGTTTTTT
NA	NA	TRBJ1-1	10	TRBV29-1	CSVGGTEAFF	TGCAGCGTTGGGGGCACTGAAGCTTTCTTT
NA	NA	TRBJ2-1	11	TRBV19	CASRKGTEQFF	TGTGCCAGCAGGAAGGGTACGGAGCAGTTCTTC
NA	TRBD2	TRBJ2-2	17	TRBV4-1	CASSQFSTSGGAGELFF	TGCGCCAGCAGCCAATTCTCGACTAGCGGGGGGGCCGGGGAGCTGTTTTTT
NA	NA	TRBJ1-2	13	TRBV29-1	CSVEGTVNYGYTF	TGCAGCGTTGAGGGGACGGTTAACTATGGCTACACCTTC
once	NA	TRBJ2-5	13	TRBV4-1	CASSYGPLETQYF	TGCGCCAGCAGCTACGGACCTCTCGAGACCCAGTACTTC